This TCR beta chain emerged from a study of T cell responses to AZD1222 COVID-19 vaccine. The ends lost 4 bases at V and 7 bases at J; junction bases unmatched: 4. Looked up from germline, CDR1 is PRHDT and CDR2 is FYEKMQ (reference sequence). The CDR3 sequence is 15 residues long. This clone has only one observation. No antigen is known for it. Study-level findings and limits: Breadth and depth of Spike-specific TCRs rose after two AZD1222 doses. Repertoire sampling was restricted to post-peak T cell response timepoints. Nearly half of the spike-specific TCRs reportedly recognize variant regions that carry no mutations. CD4 TCRs associated with vaccination spanned spike, dominating at 160-218 and 743-854.

TCRdb keeps only in-frame clones here, not all; method: immunoSEQ multiplex PCR. The sample carries 100,000 or so clones, roughly 82% recorded once. The TCR comes from an adult in good health. The chain combines TRBV13 with TRBJ1-6; 10 nucleotides match TRBD1. The sample consisted of peripheral blood, taken on day 0 of AZD1222 vaccination. The CDR3 nucleotides read TGTGCCAGCAGCTGGACAGGGGGGGAGAATTCACCCCTCCACTTT. Protein product: CASSWTGGENSPLHF. Variable domain in full (rest from reference TRBV13 and TRBJ1-6): AAGVIQSPRHLIKEKRETATLKCYPIPRHDTVYWYQQGPGQDPQFLISFYEKMQSDKGSIPDRFSAQQFSDYHSELNMSSLELGDSALYFCASSWTGGENSPLHFGNGTRLTVT.